The 30 T cell receptor beta chains listed next were all sequenced from one sample in a study of molecular identifiers for immune sequencing clone quantification. TCRdb called the PCR reads again in MiXCR, with one record for every CDR3 protein. The profile shows hundreds of thousands of distinct CDR3 sequences, less than 30% of them singletons. Material: naive CD8+ T cells from blood, with Jurkat cell RNA spiked in. Subset of the sample: FACS-sorted CD8+CD4-CCR7+CD45RA+ naive T cells. Receptor source: a human donor in good health. Some libraries in this study had Jurkat cell RNA spiked in.

This clonotype was observed at least ten times. The genes are TRBV7-9 and TRBJ2-7; TRBD1 matches at 8 bases. This CDR3 region has 14 residues. Germline CDR1 SEHNR, CDR2 FQNEAQ (reference sequence). The trim removed 5 bases at V and 6 bases at J, leaving 9 bases unmatched. The CDR3 region has the DNA TGTGCCAGCAGCCCGGAACAGACAGGGGTCGAGCAGTACTTC. It specifies CASSPEQTGVEQYF.

This chain links TRBV24-1 with TRBJ2-3; TRBD2 matches 14 bases. Per the germline V gene, CDR1 is KGHDR and CDR2 is SFDVKD. With V trimmed by 5 bases and J by 0 bases, 15 bases remained unmatched. CDR3 length: 21 residues. CDR3 coding DNA: TGTGCCACCAGTGGCCCTGACCCCGGACTAGCGGGAGGACCTAGCACAGATACGCAGTATTTT. It encodes CATSGPDPGLAGGPSTDTQYF.

This clonotype was seen a few times. The rearrangement joins TRBV19 to TRBJ1-1; no definite D call. The length of the CDR3 is 14 residues. Germline assignment: CDR1 LNHDA and CDR2 SQIVND (reference sequence). The V end was cut by 3 bases, the J end by 2 bases, with 10 bases between. The CDR3 loop reads CASSMGGGNTEAFF. CDR3 bases: TGTGCCAGTAGTATGGGCGGAGGAAACACTGAAGCTTTCTTT.

A remark on this clonotype: This clone may be a read error of a much larger clone one base away. The conserved final phenylalanine or tryptophan is absent from the CDR3, which likely points to a read error. The J gene is TRBJ2-7, the V gene TRBV5-1; 10 bases map to TRBD2. The CDR3 is 15 amino acids. The V gene end was trimmed by 0 bases and the J gene end by 5 bases; junction bases not matched to a gene: 5. Germline V gives CDR1 SGHRS, CDR2 YFSETQ. The DNA of the CDR3 is TGCGCCAGCAGCTTGGGAGGGACTAGCGCCCACGAGCAGTACATC. The encoded protein is CASSLGGTSAHEQYI.

This clonotype appeared many times. The rearrangement links TRBV7-2 to TRBJ2-7, with D uncertain. The germline CDR1 and CDR2 sequences are SGHTA and FQGNSA. Trimming shortened V by 1 base and J by 0 bases, and 13 bases separated the two germline ends. The CDR3 length is 16 residues. As DNA, the CDR3 is TGTGCCAGCAGCTTAGAGCCCGGCACATTCTCCTACGAGCAGTACTTC. This sequence encodes CASSLEPGTFSYEQYF.

The V call is TRBV20-1, the J call TRBJ2-5, with unresolved D. In germline, CDR1 is DFQATT, CDR2 SNEGSKA (reference sequence). V shed 0 bases and J shed 4 bases, with 12 bases lying between them. The CDR3 loop spans 14 amino acids. The CDR3 DNA sequence: TGCAGTGCTAGAGATCCTGGGTTTGGAGAGACCCAGTACTTC. Its protein is CSARDPGFGETQYF.

Ten or more counts support this clonotype. V is TRBV20-1 and J is TRBJ2-7; 11 positions match TRBD2. CDR1 is DFQATT and CDR2 is SNEGSKA in the germline V gene (reference sequence). V shed 0 bases and J 3 bases; nucleotides not matched to a gene: 4. The CDR3 is 15 amino acids. CDR3 protein: CSARDRGLAGYEQYF. As DNA, the CDR3 is TGCAGTGCTAGAGACCGCGGACTAGCGGGCTACGAGCAGTACTTC.

This clonotype was observed many times. The chain combines TRBV30 with TRBJ2-1; D is undetermined. The length of the CDR3 is 15 residues. Germline CDR1 GTSNPN, CDR2 SVGIG (reference sequence). Trimming shortened V by 0 bases and J by 8 bases, and 17 bases separated the two germline ends. CDR3 sequence (DNA): TGTGCCTGGAGTGTACTGGGGTCCTTCTCGGATGAGCAGTTCTTC. Protein sequence: CAWSVLGSFSDEQFF.

The chain carries TRBV18 and TRBJ2-2, with D possibly being TRBD1 or TRBD2 (6 bases each). This CDR3 is 16 amino acids long. Per germline, CDR1 KGHSH and CDR2 LQKENI. Trimming removed 8 bases from V and 1 base from J, with 17 bases in between. CDR3 amino acids: CASLERGQENTGELFF. The CDR3 coding sequence is TGTGCCAGCCTGGAACGGGGGCAGGAGAACACCGGGGAGCTGTTTTTT.

In regard to this clonotype: This could be a read error, since a much larger clone is one nucleotide away. V gene TRBV4-1 combines with J gene TRBJ1-1, with unresolved D. Trimming pared 0 bases from V and 3 bases from J, leaving 14 bases between. The CDR3 extends over 16 amino acids. Germline V gives CDR1 MGHRA, CDR2 YSYEKL. The DNA of the CDR3 is TGCGCCAGCAGCCAAGATCGTGGCCAGCCGGACACTGAAGCTTTCTTT. It encodes CASSQDRGQPDTEAFF.

This chain connects TRBV20-1 to TRBJ2-2, with 12 bases matching TRBD2. J was trimmed by 4 bases and V by 3 bases; bases with no gene match: 6. CDR1 DFQATT and CDR2 SNEGSKA come from the germline V gene (reference sequence). The CDR3 length is 16 residues. Written as DNA, the CDR3 is TGCAGTGCTAGTGTGTTGACTAGCGGGAGCACCGGGGAGCTGTTTTTT. It encodes CSASVLTSGSTGELFF.

This clonotype showed up many times. This chain connects TRBV29-1 to TRBJ2-5, with D perhaps matching TRBD1 or TRBD2 (5 bases each). Trimming removed 1 base at V and 5 bases at J, with 14 bases between. CDR1 and CDR2 from the germline V gene are SQVTM and ANQGSEA. The CDR3 runs 14 residues. The CDR3: CSVEGLGVGETQYF. Written as DNA, the CDR3 is TGCAGCGTTGAAGGGTTGGGGGTTGGGGAGACCCAGTACTTC.

In its sample, this clonotype was seen many times. The chain has TRBV7-9 and TRBJ2-7; 7 bases are a match to TRBD1. The CDR3 totals 14 residues. CDR1 and CDR2 (germline): SEHNR, FQNEAQ (reference sequence). V was pared by 1 base and J by 7 bases, with 7 bases of the junction left unmatched. The CDR3 region has the DNA TGTGCCAGCAGCTTAGTTGGGACAGACACTGAGCAGTACTTC. Translated, it gives CASSLVGTDTEQYF.

This clonotype was found many times. V gene TRBV6-5 combines with J gene TRBJ1-3; no clear D gene. Germline CDR1 is MNHEY and CDR2 is SVGAGI. V shed 2 bases and J shed 0 bases, with 2 bases lying between them. The CDR3 runs 13 residues. In DNA form, the CDR3 reads TGTGCCAGCAGTTACGGCTCTGGAAACACCATATATTTT. Residues: CASSYGSGNTIYF.

At least ten counts were recorded for this clonotype. The chain uses TRBV14 and TRBJ1-1; TRBD1 might be the D (5 bases). Between the trimmed V and J ends, which lost 0 bases and 4 bases, there was a span of 12 bases. The CDR3 runs to 15 residues. In germline, CDR1 is SGHDN, CDR2 FVKESK. DNA for the CDR3: TGTGCCAGCAGCCAAGAGGGGGTTGTGGTCACTGAAGCTTTCTTT. Encoded protein: CASSQEGVVVTEAFF.

Comments on this clonotype: Here the CDR3 omits its conserved ending phenylalanine or tryptophan, so a read error is the likely source. The chain carries TRBV4-3 and TRBJ2-7; D tentatively fits TRBD1 or TRBD2 (5 bases each). Deletions cut 4 bases from V and 5 bases from J, with 18 bases between. The germline CDR1 and CDR2 sequences are LGHNA and YSLEER. The CDR3 has 15 residues. Here the CDR3 reads CASSRDVLSVDEQYY. The CDR3, as DNA: TGCGCCAGCAGCCGGGACGTCTTGAGCGTCGACGAGCAGTACTAC.

The gene calls are TRBV27 and TRBJ1-1; D remains unclear. CDR1 MNHEY and CDR2 SMNVEV come from the germline V gene (reference sequence). The V gene lost 1 base and the J gene lost 1 base, with 7 bases spanning the gap. The CDR3 is made up of 14 amino acids. Here the CDR3 reads CASSLFGKNTEAFF. The CDR3 region has the DNA TGTGCCAGCAGTTTATTTGGAAAGAACACTGAAGCTTTCTTT.

The chain couples TRBV3-1 to TRBJ1-4; D not resolved. This CDR3 spans 14 amino acids. The V gene lost 2 bases and the J gene lost 7 bases, with 11 bases spanning the gap. Germline loops: CDR1 LGHDT, CDR2 YNNKEL (reference sequence). CDR3 amino acids: CASSQKTLVEKLFF. CDR3 DNA sequence: TGTGCCAGCAGCCAAAAGACGCTTGTTGAAAAACTGTTTTTT.

The chain joins TRBV27 to TRBJ1-2, with 9 bases fitting TRBD1. This CDR3 region has 17 residues. After removal of 8 bases from V and 1 base from J, the junction contained 14 bases not matched to a gene. From germline, CDR1 is MNHEY and CDR2 SMNVEV (reference sequence). The CDR3 bases are TGTGCCAGCGCCCCCGGGACAGGGCTCCTAATTAACTATGGCTACACCTTC. Protein sequence: CASAPGTGLLINYGYTF.

The table lists this clonotype with many counts. This rearrangement joins TRBV9 to TRBJ2-7; tentatively, D is TRBD2 (5 bases). This CDR3 has 13 amino acids. Germline V gene data show CDR1 as SGDLS and CDR2 as YYNGEE. V was trimmed by 2 bases and J by 7 bases, leaving 13 bases between them. CDR3 protein: CASSVDGTGEQYF. Here the CDR3 DNA reads TGTGCCAGCAGCGTTGACGGTACGGGGGAGCAGTACTTC.

This clonotype was seen only a few times. The chain recombines TRBV9 with TRBJ2-7, with D hard to call. Between the trimmed V and J ends, which lost 3 bases and 7 bases, there was a span of 8 bases. The CDR3 contains 11 residues. Germline assignment: CDR1 SGDLS and CDR2 YYNGEE. The CDR3 DNA sequence: TGTGCCAGCAGCGATGCAGAGGAGCAGTACTTC. Translated: CASSDAEEQYF. The full variable domain, its missing parts supplied by reference TRBV9 and TRBJ2-7, is DSGVTQTPKHLITATGQRVTLRCSPRSGDLSVYWYQQSLDQGLQFLIQYYNGEERAKGNILERFSAQQFPDLHSELNLSSLELGDSALYFCASSDAEEQYFGPGTRLTVT.

This clonotype was detected many times. The chain couples TRBV13 to TRBJ1-4; possible D gene TRBD1, 6 bases. This CDR3 comprises 15 residues. Germline assignment: CDR1 PRHDT and CDR2 FYEKMQ (reference sequence). V gave up 3 bases and J gave up 0 bases, with 8 bases separating them. The CDR3 sequence is CASSLGTTTNEKLFF. CDR3 nucleotides: TGTGCCAGCAGCTTGGGGACAACAACTAATGAAAAACTGTTTTTT.

Concerning this clonotype: The conserved phenylalanine or tryptophan is not found at the CDR3 terminus, so this likely reflects a read error. The rearrangement joins TRBV30 to TRBJ2-1; the match to TRBD2 covers 8 bases. Germline-derived CDR1 and CDR2 are GTSNPN and SVGIG (reference sequence). This CDR3 is built from 19 residues. After removal of 0 bases from V and 6 bases from J, the junction contained 19 bases not matched to a gene. CDR3 protein: CAWSVWRFRTSSRSNEQFI. CDR3 nucleotide sequence: TGTGCCTGGAGTGTATGGCGTTTCAGGACTAGCTCGCGGAGCAATGAGCAGTTCATC.

In the case of this clonotype: This may come from a read error, since a much larger clone is one base off. The CDR3 end shows no conserved phenylalanine or tryptophan, and so a read error is likely. The rearrangement uses TRBV5-4 and TRBJ2-3; D is possibly TRBD1 (6 bases). The CDR3 loop spans 17 amino acids. CDR1 is SGHNT, CDR2 YYREEE, per germline (reference sequence). The V end was cut by 0 bases, the J end by 2 bases, with 16 bases between. The CDR3 protein is CASSLALGGANTDTQYL. In DNA form, the CDR3 reads TGTGCCAGCAGCTTGGCCCTAGGGGGAGCCAACACAGATACGCAGTATCTT.

Details on this clonotype: Being one base from a much bigger clone, this may be a read error. The chain joins TRBV27 to TRBJ2-3, with TRBD2 matching 11 bases. The CDR3 loop spans 17 amino acids. V was clipped by 2 bases and J by 1 base; unmatched bases: 5. The germline CDR1 and CDR2 sequences are MNHEY and SMNVEV (reference sequence). As DNA, the CDR3 is TGTGCCAGCAGTTTAATCCCACTAGCGGGGGGCACAGATACGCAGTATTTT. It specifies CASSLIPLAGGTDTQYF.

A remark on this clonotype: Germline is not matched at one junction end, which may reflect a read error. The chain carries TRBV6-2 or TRBV6-3 and TRBJ1-1, with D uncertain. The germline V gene has CDR1 MNHEY and CDR2 SVGEGT. There are 17 residues in the CDR3. CDR3 sequence (DNA): TGTGCCAGCAGCCGCGGGCTACACAAGATCTTACGGACTGGAGCTTTCTTT. The encoded protein is CASSRGLHKILRTGAFF.

This clonotype was found many times. The chain links TRBV5-1 to TRBJ2-7, with D possibly matching TRBD2 (6 bases). There are 13 residues in the CDR3. Germline loops: CDR1 SGHRS, CDR2 YFSETQ. V was cut by 6 bases and J by 13 bases, with 23 bases left in between. CDR3 loop: CASTETGPGLEYF. CDR3 in DNA: TGCGCCAGCACGGAAACGGGACCGGGACTCGAATACTTC.

This clonotype has at least ten counts. This chain uses TRBV7-9 with TRBJ1-5; tentative D call: TRBD1 (5 bases). V was clipped by 1 base and J by 6 bases, with 7 bases between them. The CDR3 totals 13 residues. Germline V gene sequence: CDR1 SEHNR, CDR2 FQNEAQ (reference sequence). CDR3 sequence: CASSLGGVQPQHF. The DNA for the CDR3 is TGTGCCAGCAGCTTAGGGGGGGTTCAGCCCCAGCATTTT. Full variable domain (missing parts from reference TRBV7-9 and TRBJ1-5): DTGVSQNPRHKITKRGQNVTFRCDPISEHNRLYWYRQTLGQGPEFLTYFQNEAQLEKSRLLSDRFSAERPKGSFSTLEIQRTEQGDSAMYLCASSLGGVQPQHFGDGTRLSIL.

This clonotype has at least ten counts. The V and J genes are TRBV5-6 and TRBJ2-7, with 8 bases fitting TRBD1. This CDR3 spans 15 amino acids. V gave up 0 bases and J gave up 2 bases; unmatched junction bases: 4. Germline CDR1 is SGHDT and CDR2 is YYEEEE. In nucleotides, the CDR3 is TGTGCCAGCAGCTTGGGCGGGACAGGCCCCTACGAGCAGTACTTC. This gives the protein CASSLGGTGPYEQYF.

This clonotype was seen many times. V is TRBV4-3 and J is TRBJ2-7; D remains ambiguous. There are 13 residues in the CDR3. V lost 3 bases and J lost 4, with 10 bases in between. Germline V gene lookup returns CDR1 LGHNA and CDR2 YSLEER. CDR3 sequence: CASSQSVGYEQYF. For the CDR3, the DNA is TGCGCCAGCAGCCAGAGCGTGGGTTACGAGCAGTACTTC.